Below, 15 T cell receptor beta chains from the same sample are listed, as sequenced in a study of blood T cells in healthy people across ages. The second PCR ran roughly 7 to 12 cycles with a sample-barcoded 5' primer and J-beta primers. One entry per CDR3 protein, called by TCRdb with MiXCR from the 5' RACE reads. Here the sample spans hundreds of thousands of distinct CDR3 sequences, 40% to 45% being singletons. The sample was blood. The receptors were gathered from an elderly man in good health.

This chain uses TRBV28 with TRBJ1-4; TRBD1 is a possible D gene (5 bases). The V gene's germline CDR1 is MDHEN and CDR2 SYDVKM. The CDR3 covers 15 residues. V gave up 2 bases and J gave up 8 bases, with 15 bases separating them. The CDR3 coding sequence is TGTGCCAGCAGTTTAGGGTCGGGGCCCACAGAAAAACTGTTTTTT. This sequence encodes CASSLGSGPTEKLFF.

V usage is TRBV28 and J usage is TRBJ1-1; D is perhaps TRBD1 (6 bases). Germline V gene sequence: CDR1 MDHEN, CDR2 SYDVKM. The CDR3 covers 15 residues. Trimming cost V 5 bases and J 1 base, with 14 bases left between them. The DNA of the CDR3 is TGTGCCAGCAGTCCCTCCGTGGACAGGAACACTGAAGCTTTCTTT. It codes for CASSPSVDRNTEAFF.

The chain couples TRBV3-1 to TRBJ2-5; perhaps TRBD2 as D (6 bases). Germline CDR1 is LGHDT and CDR2 is YNNKEL (reference sequence). This CDR3 contains 14 residues. Trimming took off 5 bases at V and 1 base at J, with 11 bases between the two ends. The CDR3 bases are TGTGCCAGCAGCGCCAGCGGGCCCCAAGAGACCCAGTACTTC. Its protein product is CASSASGPQETQYF.

This chain connects TRBV2 to TRBJ1-1; no clear D. V gave up 3 bases and J gave up 6 bases, with 8 bases separating them. The CDR3 consists of 12 residues. Germline lookup yields CDR1 SNHLY and CDR2 FYNNEI. The CDR3 DNA sequence: TGTGCCAGCAGTGACGTGGGCTCTGAAGCTTTCTTT. It specifies CASSDVGSEAFF.

V is TRBV21-1 and J is TRBJ2-3; TRBD2, the table's D call, was not compared with the DNA. TRBV21-1 is shown as a pseudogene. The CDR3 runs to 16 residues. CDR3 sequence: CASSKWRAAFTDTQYF. In nucleotides, the CDR3 is TGTGCCAGCAGCAAGTGGCGGGCCGCTTTCACAGATACGCAGTATTTT.

The chain links TRBV10-3 to TRBJ2-7; 8 bases align to TRBD1. CDR1 ENHRY and CDR2 SYGVKD come from the germline V gene. The J segment lost 3 bases and the V segment lost 3 bases, leaving 7 bases of the junction unmatched. The length of the CDR3 is 15 residues. The CDR3: CAISDPGQENYEQYF. In DNA form, the CDR3 reads TGTGCCATCAGTGACCCGGGACAGGAGAACTACGAGCAGTACTTC.

In the case of this clonotype: Its ends do not fully match the called genes, so a read error is possible. The chain combines TRBV9 with TRBJ2-3; 8 bases align to TRBD2. Germline-derived CDR1 and CDR2 are SGDLS and YYNGEE. This CDR3 is 15 amino acids long. CDR3 nucleotide sequence: TGTGCCGGCAGCGGGGGAGCGCTGGGCACAGATACGCAGTATTTT. Translating gives CAGSGGALGTDTQYF.

Only one count was recorded for this clonotype. The chain combines TRBV28 with TRBJ2-1, with a weak D call TRBD2 (5 bases). This CDR3 comprises 14 residues. Germline V gene lookup returns CDR1 MDHEN and CDR2 SYDVKM. V was pared by 10 bases and J by 3 bases, with 16 bases between. The CDR3 sequence is CATLYPSSYNEQFF. CDR3 nucleotides: TGTGCCACCCTGTATCCTAGCAGCTACAATGAGCAGTTCTTC.

This chain uses TRBV6-6 with TRBJ2-3, with TRBD2 identical over 8 bases. The length of the CDR3 is 17 residues. Germline V gene lookup returns CDR1 MNHNY and CDR2 SVGAGI (reference sequence). J gave up 2 bases and V 6 bases, and 13 bases lay outside the gene matches. CDR3 coding DNA: TGTGCCAGCAGCCCCCTGGGCGTCGGGAGGGTCACAGATACGCAGTATTTT. Protein: CASSPLGVGRVTDTQYF.

This clonotype turned up a few times. The chain uses TRBV6-1 and TRBJ2-5; D unclear. The CDR3 runs to 15 residues. Germline lookup yields CDR1 MNHNS and CDR2 SASEGT. V shed 1 base and J shed 9 bases, with 18 bases lying between them. The CDR3 DNA reads as TGTGCCAGCAGTGAAGATGTACAGAACTATTGGGCCCAGTACTTC. Protein: CASSEDVQNYWAQYF.

As for this clonotype: A much more abundant neighbour one base away suggests this may be a read error. The chain has TRBV7-2 and TRBJ2-1; TRBD2 agrees at 10 bases. The assigned J gene may be wrong: the sequence end matches TRBJ2-7 better. CDR3 length: 19 residues. Germline CDR1 SGHTA, CDR2 FQGNSA. DNA for the CDR3: TGTGCCAGCAGCCCTAGACGCCGATCACTAGCGGGAAGTTTCGATGAGCAGTACTTC. As protein: CASSPRRRSLAGSFDEQYF.

This sequence joins TRBV9 and TRBJ2-5, with D perhaps matching TRBD2 (5 bases). V was cut by 0 bases and J by 1 base, with 10 bases left in between. From germline, CDR1 is SGDLS and CDR2 YYNGEE. The CDR3 totals 15 residues. The CDR3 sequence is CASSVDPGSQETQYF. CDR3 nucleotide sequence: TGTGCCAGCAGCGTAGATCCGGGGAGCCAAGAGACCCAGTACTTC.

The chain combines TRBV12-3 or TRBV12-4 with TRBJ2-2; possible D gene TRBD1, 6 bases. The CDR3 sequence is 14 residues long. Trimming removed 6 bases at V and 5 bases at J, with 13 bases between. In DNA, the CDR3 is TGTGCCAGCAGCCAACAGGGTTGGACCGGGGAGCTGTTTTTT. It translates to CASSQQGWTGELFF.

The gene calls are TRBV7-2 and TRBJ1-1; D is uncertain. CDR1 is SGHTA and CDR2 is FQGNSA in the germline V gene. The length of the CDR3 is 15 residues. V gave up 1 base and J gave up 4 bases, with 13 bases separating them. CDR3 residues: CASSLVMSGLTEAFF. The CDR3 nucleotides read TGTGCCAGCAGCTTAGTTATGAGCGGGCTCACTGAAGCTTTCTTT.

As for this clonotype: Compared with germline, one end of the junction differs, possibly owing to a read error. This chain joins TRBV28 and TRBJ2-7; D is undetermined. The CDR3 is 12 residues long. Looked up from germline, CDR1 is MDHEN and CDR2 is SYDVKM. The CDR3 region has the DNA TGTGCCAGCAGGTTATCCTCCTACGAGCAGTACTTC. Translating it yields CASRLSSYEQYF.